This entry lists 18 T cell receptor beta chains sequenced from one sample in a study of tumor and adjacent non-tumor tissue in lung cancer. This sample's RNA came from whole unsorted tissue. This non-tumor lung sample came from over 3 cm beyond the tumor edge. Three rounds of nested PCR, following a modified ARM-PCR protocol, produced the TCRbeta library. From the multiplex PCR reads, TCRdb called clonotypes with MiXCR, one entry per CDR3 protein. The sample contains some 97,000 distinct CDR3 sequences, roughly 60% of which appear only once. The material sequenced was distant non-tumor lung tissue. Source of these receptors: a man younger than 40 with non-small cell lung cancer.

This clonotype was counted many times. The V and J genes are TRBV4-3 and TRBJ2-5; D possibly matches TRBD1 or TRBD2 (6 bases each). The germline V gene encodes CDR1 LGHNA and CDR2 YSLEER. The CDR3 sequence is 17 residues long. With 0 bases removed from V and 1 base from J, the gap between germline ends came to 15 bases. In DNA, the CDR3 is TGCGCCAGCAGCCAAGACTGGGGGGCTGGGCGCCAAGAGACCCAGTACTTC. This codes for CASSQDWGAGRQETQYF.

The rearrangement joins TRBV19 to TRBJ2-1; D call uncertain. The CDR3 has 13 amino acids. The germline V gene has CDR1 LNHDA and CDR2 SQIVND (reference sequence). V lost 3 bases and J 7 bases, leaving 10 bases between the germline ends. CDR3 bases: TGTGCCAGTAGTATTCTACAGAGGAATGAGCAGTTCTTC. Protein product: CASSILQRNEQFF.

A word on this clonotype: Mismatch with germline at one junction end may stem from a read error. The chain couples TRBV6-5 to TRBJ2-2, with D maybe TRBD1 (7 bases). The CDR3 is made up of 15 amino acids. Per germline, CDR1 MNHEY and CDR2 SVGAGI. The CDR3 bases are TGTGCCAGCAGGGGAGGACAGGTCCGCACCGGGGAGCTGTTTTTC. This gives the protein CASRGGQVRTGELFF.

In the case of this clonotype: The conserved final phenylalanine or tryptophan is absent from the CDR3, which likely points to a read error. This sequence joins TRBV20-1 and TRBJ1-2; no clear D. Germline loops: CDR1 DFQATT, CDR2 SNEGSKA (reference sequence). This CDR3 is built from 13 residues. V shed 2 bases and J shed 6 bases, with 13 bases lying between them. The CDR3 DNA sequence: TGCAGTGCTAGAAATCGGGGATTTGATGGCTACACCTTA. Its protein product is CSARNRGFDGYTL.

Worth noting for this clonotype: Germline and junction disagree at one end, which may indicate a read error. The V gene is TRBV6-6, the J gene TRBJ1-6, with TRBD1 matching over 8 bases. The V gene's germline CDR1 is MNHNY and CDR2 SVGAGI (reference sequence). The CDR3 length is 17 residues. This chain's CDR3 is CASSRQGSSSYNSPLHF. CDR3 bases: TGTGCTAGCAGCCGACAGGGGTCCAGCTCCTATAATTCACCCCTCCACTTT.

A note on this clonotype: Germline and junction disagree at one end, which may indicate a read error. The V call is TRBV11-2, the J call TRBJ2-5; 7 nucleotides line up with TRBD1. Per the germline V gene, CDR1 is SGHAT and CDR2 is FQNNGV. This CDR3 comprises 13 residues. The CDR3 is CASSLNRGETEYF. The CDR3 nucleotides are TGTGCCAGCAGCTTGAACAGGGGAGAGACCGAGTACTTT.

As regards this clonotype: One junction end disagrees with the germline gene, perhaps due to a read error. This chain links TRBV7-2 with TRBJ1-3, with D uncertain. The germline V gene has CDR1 SGHTA and CDR2 FQGNSA. The CDR3 is 12 residues long. CDR3 nucleotides: TGTGCCAGCAGCGCGACCGGAAGCACCATATATTTT. Protein: CASSATGSTIYF.

In its sample, this clonotype was seen many times. This chain links TRBV29-1 with TRBJ1-1; perhaps TRBD1 as D (6 bases). Trimming removed 5 bases at V and 4 bases at J, with 11 bases between. Per the germline V gene, CDR1 is SQVTM and CDR2 is ANQGSEA. The CDR3 runs 12 residues. As DNA, the CDR3 is TGCAGCGTTCTACCCAGGGGCACTGAAGCTTTCTTT. Translated: CSVLPRGTEAFF.

The J gene is TRBJ2-5, the V gene TRBV10-3; TRBD2 agrees at 10 bases. Germline CDR1 is ENHRY and CDR2 is SYGVKD. The CDR3 length is 16 residues. Germline trimming cut 3 bases from V and 5 bases from J; bases unmatched to any gene: 9. CDR3 bases: TGTGCCATCAGTGACCGAGGAGCGGGAGGGCCGGAGACCCAGTACTTC. Translating it yields CAISDRGAGGPETQYF.

This chain uses TRBV29-1 with TRBJ1-2; the match to TRBD1 covers 7 bases. V was clipped by 6 bases and J by 3 bases; unmatched bases: 7. Germline assignment: CDR1 SQVTM and CDR2 ANQGSEA. The CDR3 covers 13 residues. CDR3 region: CSVQGTEYYGYTF. CDR3 in DNA: TGCAGCGTCCAAGGGACAGAGTACTATGGCTACACCTTC.

This clonotype was counted a single time. The chain is built from TRBV6-5 and TRBJ2-1; 8 nucleotides agree with TRBD2. Germline lookup yields CDR1 MNHEY and CDR2 SVGAGI. This CDR3 comprises 17 residues. V lost 6 bases, J lost 12 bases, and 22 bases stayed unmatched. The CDR3 DNA follows: TGTGCCAGCAGACACGAATCGAGCGGGGGATCCTACGATGTGCAGTTCTTC. Protein: CASRHESSGGSYDVQFF.

This clonotype was found many times. The chain combines TRBV20-1 with TRBJ2-1, with TRBD1 as a possible D gene (5 bases). Germline V lookup: CDR1 DFQATT, CDR2 SNEGSKA (reference sequence). There are 14 residues in the CDR3. With 6 bases removed from V and 4 bases from J, the gap between germline ends came to 16 bases. CDR3 coding DNA: TGCAGTGCCCCAGGGCAAGTCGGGTACAATGAGCAGTTCTTC. This gives the protein CSAPGQVGYNEQFF.

This clonotype was detected only a few times. The chain recombines TRBV7-2 with TRBJ2-7, with D uncertain. V lost 2 bases and J lost 5, with 7 bases in between. Germline V gene data show CDR1 as SGHTA and CDR2 as FQGNSA. This CDR3 is 12 amino acids long. The CDR3 DNA sequence: TGTGCCAGCAGCTTACAGCTCCACGAGCAGTACTTC. Protein product: CASSLQLHEQYF.

This chain connects TRBV5-8 to TRBJ2-4; TRBD2 aligns across 12 bases. Germline V lookup: CDR1 SGHTS, CDR2 YDEGEE. This CDR3 has 19 amino acids. The V segment lost 0 bases and the J segment 6 bases; nucleotides outside the gene matches: 13. The CDR3 DNA is TGTGCCAGCAGCTTGGAGGCTAGCGGGAGGGCCAATGCTTTAAACATTCAGTACTTC. Its translation: CASSLEASGRANALNIQYF.

V and J are TRBV11-3 and TRBJ1-3, with 8 positions matching TRBD1. The CDR3 runs 16 residues. Per the germline V gene, CDR1 is SGHNT and CDR2 is YENEEA. J lost 7 bases, V lost 5 bases, and 13 bases had no gene match. The CDR3 here is CASSKRQGNGLNTIYF. The CDR3, as DNA: TGTGCCAGCAGCAAAAGACAGGGGAATGGACTGAACACCATATATTTT.

The J gene is TRBJ2-7, the V gene TRBV6-2 or TRBV6-3; no clear D. Trimming shortened V by 5 bases and J by 2 bases, and 16 bases separated the two germline ends. Germline CDR1 reads MNHEY; CDR2 reads SVGEGT. CDR3 size: 15 residues. CDR3 in amino acids: CASSLPRRPTYEQYF. As DNA, the CDR3 is TGTGCCAGCAGTCTGCCGAGACGACCAACCTACGAGCAGTACTTC.

The V and J genes are TRBV11-2 and TRBJ2-1, with 7 nucleotides matching TRBD2. Germline CDR1 is SGHAT and CDR2 is FQNNGV. The CDR3 totals 16 residues. The V and J ends lost 8 bases and 9 bases, in that order; junction bases with no gene match: 19. The CDR3 nucleotides read TGTGCCAGCTGCCCCTCGGAGGAGCGGGATTGGATTGAGCAGTTCTTC. Translation: CASCPSEERDWIEQFF. Full variable domain (remainder filled in from reference TRBV11-2 and TRBJ2-1): EAGVAQSPRYKIIEKRQSVAFWCNPISGHATLYWYQQILGQGPKLLIQFQNNGVVDDSQLPKDRFSAERLKGVDSTLKIQPAKLEDSAVYLCASCPSEERDWIEQFFGPGTRLTVL.

In regard to this clonotype: Just one base apart from a much larger clone, this may be a read error. V usage is TRBV12-3 or TRBV12-4 and J usage is TRBJ1-1; a possible D gene is TRBD1 (6 bases). V was clipped by 6 bases and J by 7 bases, with 15 bases between them. This CDR3 region has 13 residues. CDR3 in amino acids: CASSLDSDIEAFF. CDR3 coding DNA: TGTGCCAGCAGCTTGGACAGCGACATTGAAGCTTTCTTT.